Below, 21 T cell receptor beta chains from the same sample are listed, as sequenced in a study of graft-versus-host responses after intestinal transplantation (dated by TCRdb to about 2021). Library construction relied on the immunoSEQ multiplex PCR assay. TCRdb's version of the immuneACCESS table is confined to in-frame rearrangements and falls short of the full clone set. An unresolved V gene accounts for under half of the shortfall where checked; the remainder is of unknown origin. The sample table shows under 20,000 clones, and over 75% are seen once. Together, the top ten hold less than 2% of the sample. The sequenced sample was PBMCs, obtained 350 to 400 days after transplant. Source of these receptors: a human patient who received an intestinal transplant, so some T cells may come from the graft donor.

J is TRBJ2-1 and V is TRBV7-3; the D is unclear. The CDR3 is 13 residues long. V was shortened by 0 bases and J by 7 bases, with 7 bases between the two germline ends. From germline, CDR1 is SGHTA and CDR2 FQGTGA. CDR3 sequence (DNA): TGTGCCAGCAGCTTAACTGGGCGGAATGAGCAGTTCTTC. This gives the protein CASSLTGRNEQFF. The full variable domain, its missing parts supplied by reference TRBV7-3 and TRBJ2-1, is GAGVSQTPSNKVTEKGKYVELRCDPISGHTALYWYRQSLGQGPEFLIYFQGTGAADDSGLPNDRFFAVRPEGSVSTLKIQRTERGDSAVYLCASSLTGRNEQFFGPGTRLTVL.

The V call is TRBV7-3, the J call TRBJ2-5; D is possibly TRBD2 (6 bases). The CDR3 is 14 amino acids. Germline lookup yields CDR1 SGHTA and CDR2 FQGTGA. Trimming stripped 3 bases from V and 2 bases from J, with 10 bases between. CDR3 nucleotides: TGTGCCAGCAGCTTTGGGACTGGTCAAGAGACCCAGTACTTC. It translates to CASSFGTGQETQYF.

The J gene is TRBJ2-2, the V gene TRBV6-5, with D tentatively TRBD1 (6 bases). CDR3 length equals 15 residues. Per germline, CDR1 MNHEY and CDR2 SVGAGI. Trimming stripped 4 bases from V and 10 bases from J, with 19 bases between. The CDR3 here is CASSSPQQGEEELFF. CDR3 nucleotide sequence: TGTGCCAGCAGTTCCCCTCAACAGGGTGAGGAGGAGCTGTTTTTT.

This clone appeared a few times. This specimen includes other DNA sequences encoding the same CDR3. This chain links TRBV4-1 with TRBJ2-4; TRBD1 matches at 7 bases. J lost 0 bases, V lost 0 bases, and 5 bases had no gene match. This CDR3 contains 17 residues. The germline gives CDR1 MGHRA, CDR2 YSYEKL. The CDR3 DNA reads as TGCGCCAGCAGCCAAGACGGGACAGCATTAGCCAAAAACATTCAGTACTTC. It is translated as CASSQDGTALAKNIQYF.

The chain joins TRBV7-6 to TRBJ1-5; D ambiguous. Germline CDR1 is SGHVS and CDR2 is FNYEAQ. The germline V and J ends were trimmed by 4 bases and 1 base, with 14 bases remaining between them. The CDR3 covers 16 residues. DNA of the CDR3: TGTGCCAGCAGCTCAGGTCATGGATTCAGCAATCAGCCCCAGCATTTT. Encoded protein: CASSSGHGFSNQPQHF.

V and J are TRBV11-2 and TRBJ2-3; 9 bases line up with TRBD2. V was clipped by 2 bases and J by 4 bases; unmatched bases: 10. The CDR3 has 17 amino acids. The germline CDR1 and CDR2 sequences are SGHAT and FQNNGV. In nucleotides, the CDR3 is TGTGCCAGCAGCTTATCTAGCGGGAAAGTTTTGGCAGATACGCAGTATTTT. Translation gives CASSLSSGKVLADTQYF.

CDR3 bases: TGTGCCAGCAGCTCGGACAGGGTAGGGGGCTACACCTTC. Translated: CASSSDRVGGYTF. J is TRBJ1-2 and V is TRBV4-2; TRBD1 matches at 8 bases. This CDR3 contains 13 residues. The V and J ends lost 5 bases and 8 bases, in that order; junction bases with no gene match: 7. Germline CDR1 LGHNA, CDR2 YNFKEQ.

The chain links TRBV7-3 to TRBJ2-2, with D possibly being TRBD1 (6 bases). Trimming cost V 5 bases and J 0 bases, with 28 bases left between them. Germline V CDR1 and CDR2: SGHTA, FQGTGA. The CDR3 is 21 amino acids. As DNA, the CDR3 is TGTGCCAGCAGCCCAAAAATCTACCGACAGGCCTGGGCTGCGAACACCGGGGAGCTGTTTTTT. Its translation: CASSPKIYRQAWAANTGELFF. The whole variable domain, remainder taken from reference TRBV7-3 and TRBJ2-2, is GAGVSQTPSNKVTEKGKYVELRCDPISGHTALYWYRQSLGQGPEFLIYFQGTGAADDSGLPNDRFFAVRPEGSVSTLKIQRTERGDSAVYLCASSPKIYRQAWAANTGELFFGEGSRLTVL.

The chain recombines TRBV2 with TRBJ1-1, with D hard to call. Per the germline V gene, CDR1 is SNHLY and CDR2 is FYNNEI. V was trimmed by 6 bases and J by 3 bases, leaving 8 bases between them. The CDR3 has 12 amino acids. The CDR3 spells CASSVLDTEAFF. CDR3 nucleotide sequence: TGTGCCAGCAGCGTCCTCGACACTGAAGCTTTCTTT.

This clone was counted a few times. The rearrangement uses TRBV5-1 and TRBJ2-7, with 7 bases identical to TRBD2. Germline-derived CDR1 and CDR2 are SGHRS and YFSETQ. V gave up 0 bases and J gave up 7 bases; unmatched junction bases: 13. The CDR3 covers 16 residues. The CDR3 DNA sequence: TGCGCCAGCAGCTTGGCCCTAGGACTAGAAGGTCGGGAGCAGTACTTC. Amino acid sequence: CASSLALGLEGREQYF.

V usage is TRBV15 and J usage is TRBJ2-3; 10 bases are shared with TRBD1. Per the germline V gene, CDR1 is LNHNV and CDR2 is YYDKDF (reference sequence). The ends lost 5 bases at V and 2 bases at J; junction bases unmatched: 7. CDR3 length: 16 residues. The CDR3 sequence: CATSRTGGTHTDTQYF. The DNA of the CDR3 is TGTGCCACCAGCCGGACAGGGGGTACGCACACAGATACGCAGTATTTT.

The rearrangement uses TRBV2 and TRBJ1-1, with 8 bases fitting TRBD1. In germline, CDR1 is SNHLY, CDR2 FYNNEI. With 7 bases clipped from V and 5 bases from J, the junction kept 6 bases outside the gene matches. CDR3 length equals 13 residues. The CDR3 spells CASIQGARTEAFF. The CDR3 bases are TGTGCCAGCATCCAGGGGGCGAGAACTGAAGCTTTCTTT.

The rearrangement links TRBV29-1 to TRBJ1-2, with D unclear. Trimming removed 1 base at V and 10 bases at J, with 13 bases between. Germline V gene sequence: CDR1 SQVTM, CDR2 ANQGSEA. The CDR3 length is 12 residues. DNA of the CDR3: TGCAGCGTTGAAGTACCGGGTGAAAACTACACCTTC. As protein: CSVEVPGENYTF.

V is TRBV27 and J is TRBJ2-5; D is possibly TRBD2 (7 bases). The J call may be faulty, since TRBJ2-7 better matches the DNA end. CDR3 size: 14 residues. Germline values: CDR1 MNHEY, CDR2 SMNVEV (reference sequence). DNA of the CDR3: TGTGCCAGCAGTTTACGGGGGGCCTCCTACGAGCAGTACTTC. This gives the protein CASSLRGASYEQYF.

This rearrangement joins TRBV29-1 to TRBJ2-3; no clear D. Trimming removed 2 bases from V and 4 bases from J, with 7 bases in between. Per the germline V gene, CDR1 is SQVTM and CDR2 is ANQGSEA. The CDR3 loop spans 12 amino acids. The CDR3 nucleotides read TGCAGCGTTGAATTCGGCCCAGATACGCAGTATTTT. This codes for CSVEFGPDTQYF.

This rearrangement joins TRBV4-2 to TRBJ1-2; D unclear. The CDR3 is made up of 15 amino acids. The V end was cut by 0 bases, the J end by 3 bases, with 11 bases between. The germline V gene encodes CDR1 LGHNA and CDR2 YNFKEQ. The CDR3 bases are TGTGCCAGCAGCCAAGACGAGGAAAACTACTATGGCTACACCTTC. It specifies CASSQDEENYYGYTF.

V is TRBV6-4 and J is TRBJ2-3, with TRBD1 as a possible D gene (6 bases). The CDR3 length is 14 residues. Trimming took off 0 bases at V and 4 bases at J, with 8 bases between the two ends. Germline CDR1 reads MRHNA; CDR2 reads SNTAGT. In nucleotides, the CDR3 is TGTGCCAGCAGTGACTCTCAGGGGCCAGATACGCAGTATTTT. Its translation: CASSDSQGPDTQYF.

The genes are TRBV4-1 and TRBJ2-1, with 7 bases fitting TRBD2. The germline CDR1 and CDR2 sequences are MGHRA and YSYEKL. This CDR3 is built from 16 residues. V lost 4 bases and J lost 0; bases outside the gene matches: 6. CDR3 DNA: TGCGCCAGCAGCCTTTTAGCGGGTAGCTCCTACAATGAGCAGTTCTTC. Its translation: CASSLLAGSSYNEQFF.

This sequence joins TRBV19 and TRBJ2-7; 9 nucleotides agree with TRBD2. The ends lost 3 bases at V and 2 bases at J; junction bases unmatched: 2. CDR3 length: 14 residues. The germline V gene has CDR1 LNHDA and CDR2 SQIVND (reference sequence). CDR3 in amino acids: CASSMVAGAYEQYF. CDR3 in DNA: TGTGCCAGTAGTATGGTAGCGGGGGCCTACGAGCAGTACTTC.

The chain combines TRBV5-1 with TRBJ2-1; TRBD1 aligns across 7 bases. With V trimmed by 0 bases and J by 5 bases, 8 bases remained unmatched. The CDR3 is made up of 16 amino acids. Per the germline V gene, CDR1 is SGHRS and CDR2 is YFSETQ. CDR3 loop: CASSLALTGIHNEQFF. The CDR3 bases are TGCGCCAGCAGCTTGGCTTTGACAGGGATTCACAATGAGCAGTTCTTC.

This rearrangement joins TRBV6-1 to TRBJ2-3; possibly TRBD1 for D (6 bases). Deletions cut 4 bases from V and 0 bases from J, with 8 bases between. The CDR3 has 14 residues. CDR1 is MNHNS and CDR2 is SASEGT in the germline V gene. This CDR3 is CASSGGPSTDTQYF. In nucleotides, the CDR3 is TGTGCCAGCAGTGGGGGGCCGAGCACAGATACGCAGTATTTT.